The clone carrying this TCR beta chain appeared a single time. Produced via immunoSEQ multiplex PCR; TCRdb's table is partial and in-frame only. This table has 95,000 to 150,000 clones, 80% to 90% appearing once. These data are taken from a study of T cell responses to AZD1222 COVID-19 vaccine. The CDR3 is 13 amino acids. The V and J ends lost 7 bases and 2 bases respectively, with 11 bases between them. The chain uses TRBV12-3 or TRBV12-4 and TRBJ1-2, with TRBD1 as a possible D gene (6 bases). The clonotype originates from an adult in good health. The sample was peripheral blood, taken on day 0 of AZD1222 vaccination. The CDR3 DNA reads TGTGCCAGCACCCCCGGGACAAACTATGGCTACACCTTC. It specifies CASTPGTNYGYTF.